This TCR beta chain was documented in a study of CD8+CD57+ T cells in acquired aplastic anemia. Study observations and caveats: Both patients and controls carried the same twenty-nine CD8+ CDR3 sequences.

The CDR3 is 17 amino acids. Germline CDR1 is SNHLY and CDR2 is FYNNEI. V lost 5 bases, J lost 7 bases, and 21 bases lay in between. This clonotype was picked up many times. Its antigen remains unknown. Template material for TCR beta VDJ and CDR3 profiling consisted of genomic DNA. TCRdb reprocessed the reads via MiXCR and lists one record per CDR3 protein. The table has fewer than 250,000 distinct CDR3 sequences, roughly half seen once. Material for sequencing was sorted CD4+, CD8+, or CD8+CD57+ T cells (not recorded which) from PBMCs. This chain links TRBV2 with TRBJ1-6; weak D call: TRBD1 (5 bases). The TCR sequence derives from a human donor in good health, serving as a control. The CDR3 protein is CASSSRDPSDSNSPLHF. In nucleotides, the CDR3 is TGTGCCAGCAGTTCCCGGGACCCCAGTGATAGCAATTCACCCCTCCACTTT.